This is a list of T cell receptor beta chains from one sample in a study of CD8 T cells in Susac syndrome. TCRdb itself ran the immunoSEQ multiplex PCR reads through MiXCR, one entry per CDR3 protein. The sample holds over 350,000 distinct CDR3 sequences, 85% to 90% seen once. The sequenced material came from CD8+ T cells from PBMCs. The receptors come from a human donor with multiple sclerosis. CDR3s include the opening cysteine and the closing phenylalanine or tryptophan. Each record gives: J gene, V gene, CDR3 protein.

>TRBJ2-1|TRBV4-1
CASSQELAAPSYNEQFF
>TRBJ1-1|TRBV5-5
CASSLRGPTEAFF
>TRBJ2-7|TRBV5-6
CASSLTGLEDEQYF
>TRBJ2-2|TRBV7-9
CASSPRQAATGELFF
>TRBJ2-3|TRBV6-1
CASNQGAEADTQYF
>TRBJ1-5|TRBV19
CASNLYSNQPQHF
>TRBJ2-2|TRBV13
CASSSGHITGELFF
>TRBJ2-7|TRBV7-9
CASSTRDRGRSYEQYF
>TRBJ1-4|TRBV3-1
CASSPKTSTDEKLFF
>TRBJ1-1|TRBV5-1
CASSPGTIEAFF
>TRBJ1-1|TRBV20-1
CSAKQTGLNTEAFF
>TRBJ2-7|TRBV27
CASSLKGYGAESYEQYF
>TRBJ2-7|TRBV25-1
CASTLGISYEQYF
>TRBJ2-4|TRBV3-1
CASSPLLAGGADTAKNIQYF
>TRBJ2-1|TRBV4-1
CASSQESEQFF
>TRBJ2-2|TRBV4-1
CASSQQSGELFF
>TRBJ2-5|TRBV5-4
CASRLGETQYF